This T cell receptor beta chain was captured by sequencing in a study of T cells in Graves' hyperthyroidism and ophthalmopathy. Diagnosis relied on clinical symptoms, serum thyroxine and TRAb, thyroid ultrasound and orbital computed tomography. Over 9 ml of fresh peripheral blood supplied the PBMCs. The investigators amplified TCR beta CDR3 regions from RNA transcripts. HTBI primers were employed in a first-round RT-PCR of the TCR CDR3. TCRdb itself ran the multiplex PCR reads through MiXCR, one entry per CDR3 protein. The repertoire holds roughly 260,000 distinct CDR3 sequences, approximately 15% seen once, with about 14% in the top ten. This clonotype was counted only a few times. The V gene's germline CDR1 is SGHTA and CDR2 FQGTGA. The CDR3 has 13 amino acids. V lost 4 bases, J lost 1 base, and 6 bases lay in between.

Sequencing used blood. The origin of this receptor is a woman between 40 and 50 years old with Graves' hyperthyroidism that later progressed to Graves' ophthalmopathy. The rearrangement uses TRBV7-3 and TRBJ2-3; tentative D call: TRBD2 (5 bases). The CDR3 nucleotides are TGTGCCAGCAGCTCGAGGGGCACAGATACGCAGTATTTT. It codes for CASSSRGTDTQYF.